Sequencing of this T cell receptor beta chain was carried out in a study of cytomegalovirus exposure and HLA in healthy donors. Across the study: Drawn from HLA-typed donors, approximately 86 million unique TCRs were held in an early data release. Notes on the study in general: An analysis done earlier found most TCR beta V segments productive about 87% or about 30% of the time.

Both 60 Vbeta primers and 13 Jbeta primers went into the PCR. The table came from immunoSEQ multiplex PCR; TCRdb's copy has only in-frame clones and leaves some out. The sample holds approximately 53,000 clones, approximately 70% seen once. This CDR3 region has 15 residues. V dropped 5 bases and J dropped 8; count of bases not matched to a gene: 12. Germline lookup yields CDR1 MDHEN and CDR2 SYDVKM. Worth noting for this clone: Its antigen is as yet unknown.

The source is a woman aged 45-60 years in good health and CMV-seronegative. The source material was PBMCs. The genes are TRBV28 and TRBJ1-2; TRBD1 matches 9 bases. The chain's CDR3 is CASSPRDRESGGYTF. CDR3 coding DNA: TGTGCCAGCAGTCCCCGGGACAGGGAATCGGGAGGCTACACCTTC.